This TCR beta chain was captured in a study of blood T cell repertoires in COVID-19. The germline gives CDR1 SGHDT, CDR2 YYEEEE. V lost 5 bases, J lost 9 bases, and 11 bases stayed unmatched. This CDR3 comprises 15 residues. Assay: immunoSEQ multiplex PCR; the TCRdb copy retains only in-frame clones and omits some. Altogether 250,000 to 300,000 clones are present, roughly 89% being singletons, with the ten largest covering about 5%. The source is a man aged 40-50 years with acute or convalescent COVID-19. The material sequenced was peripheral blood. The chain has TRBV5-6 and TRBJ1-6; 7 bases agree with TRBD1. CDR3 sequence: CASSFATGRGSPLHF. CDR3 DNA sequence: TGTGCCAGCAGTTTTGCGACAGGGCGAGGTTCACCCCTCCACTTT.